This T cell receptor beta chain comes out of a study of T cells after yellow fever vaccination. Across the whole study: When fractions had low cell numbers, they were prepared with SMART-Seq v4 Ultra Low Input. Study-wide points: On re-exposure, the response was weaker but peaked faster, at day 5 versus 15. The CD4 and CD8 compartments had a small share of their clonotypes in common.

TCR cDNA, made by 5'RACE template switching, carried an added universal primer site and UMIs. Via MiXCR, TCRdb re-called the 5' RACE reads, giving one row per CDR3 protein. The repertoire has just under 600,000 distinct CDR3 sequences, approximately 12% of them found once; the top ten carry around 15%. About this clonotype: Antigen: not known.

The sequencing here drew on PBMCs, taken on the day of the yellow fever booster vaccination. The receptor comes from a man aged 25-40 years who received the YFV17D yellow fever vaccine.

The CDR3 spells CSCNGQNSYNEQFF. The CDR3 nucleotides are TGCAGTTGTAATGGACAGAACTCCTACAATGAGCAGTTCTTC. The V and J genes are TRBV20-1 and TRBJ2-1, with TRBD1 as a possible D gene (6 bases). Germline V lookup: CDR1 DFQATT, CDR2 SNEGSKA (reference sequence). The CDR3 contains 14 residues. Trimming cost V 8 bases and J 0 bases, with 14 bases left between them.